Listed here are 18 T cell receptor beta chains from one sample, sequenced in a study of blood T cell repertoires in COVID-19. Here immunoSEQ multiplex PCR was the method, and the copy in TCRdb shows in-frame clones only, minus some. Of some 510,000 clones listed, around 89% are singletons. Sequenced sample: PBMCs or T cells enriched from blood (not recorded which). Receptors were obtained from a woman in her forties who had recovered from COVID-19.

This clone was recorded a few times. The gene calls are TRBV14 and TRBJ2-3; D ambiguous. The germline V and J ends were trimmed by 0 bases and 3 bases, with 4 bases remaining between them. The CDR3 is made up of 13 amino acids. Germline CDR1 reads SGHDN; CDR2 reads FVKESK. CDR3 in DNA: TGTGCCAGCAGCCAAGACACAACAGATACGCAGTATTTT. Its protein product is CASSQDTTDTQYF.

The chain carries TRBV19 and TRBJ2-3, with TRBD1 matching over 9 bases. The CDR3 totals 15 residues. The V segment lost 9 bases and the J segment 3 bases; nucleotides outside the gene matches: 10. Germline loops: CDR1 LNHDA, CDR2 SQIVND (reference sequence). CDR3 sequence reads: CARLLGQGGTDTQYF. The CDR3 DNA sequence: TGTGCCAGACTCCTGGGACAGGGTGGTACAGATACGCAGTATTTT.

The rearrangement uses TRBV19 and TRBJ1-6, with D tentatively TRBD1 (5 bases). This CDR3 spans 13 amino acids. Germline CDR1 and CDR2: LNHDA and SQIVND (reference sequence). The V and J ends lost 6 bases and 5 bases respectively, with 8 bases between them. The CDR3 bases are TGTGCCAGTAGGGACACCAATAATTCACCCCTCCACTTT. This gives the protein CASRDTNNSPLHF.

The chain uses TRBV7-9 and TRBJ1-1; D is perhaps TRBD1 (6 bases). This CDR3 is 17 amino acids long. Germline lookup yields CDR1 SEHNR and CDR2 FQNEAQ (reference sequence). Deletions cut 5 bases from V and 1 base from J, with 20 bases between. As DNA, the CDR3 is TGTGCCAGCAGCGGAACGAACACAGGGATTACGAACACTGAAGCTTTCTTT. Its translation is CASSGTNTGITNTEAFF. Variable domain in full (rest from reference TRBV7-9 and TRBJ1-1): DTGVSQNPRHKITKRGQNVTFRCDPISEHNRLYWYRQTLGQGPEFLTYFQNEAQLEKSRLLSDRFSAERPKGSFSTLEIQRTEQGDSAMYLCASSGTNTGITNTEAFFGQGTRLTVV.

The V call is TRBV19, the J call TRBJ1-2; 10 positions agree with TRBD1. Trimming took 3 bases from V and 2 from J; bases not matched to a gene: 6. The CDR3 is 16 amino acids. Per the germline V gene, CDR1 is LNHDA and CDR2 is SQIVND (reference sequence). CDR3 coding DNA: TGTGCCAGTAGTATTCTAGTGGGACAGGGGAACTATGGCTACACCTTC. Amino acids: CASSILVGQGNYGYTF.

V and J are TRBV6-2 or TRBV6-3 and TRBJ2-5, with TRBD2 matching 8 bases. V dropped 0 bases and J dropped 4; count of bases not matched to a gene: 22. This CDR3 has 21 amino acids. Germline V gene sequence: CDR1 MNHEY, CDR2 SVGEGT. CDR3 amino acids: CASSYSAVQFGIAGLAETQYF. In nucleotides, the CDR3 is TGTGCCAGCAGTTACTCGGCCGTACAATTTGGAATAGCGGGGCTTGCAGAGACCCAGTACTTC.

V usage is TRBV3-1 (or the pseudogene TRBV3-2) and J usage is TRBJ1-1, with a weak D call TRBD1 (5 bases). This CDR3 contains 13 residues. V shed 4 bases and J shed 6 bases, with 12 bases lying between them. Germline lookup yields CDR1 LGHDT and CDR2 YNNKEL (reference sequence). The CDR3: CASSPRGGAEAFF. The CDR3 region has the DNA TGTGCCAGCAGCCCCCGGGGGGGGGCTGAAGCTTTCTTT.

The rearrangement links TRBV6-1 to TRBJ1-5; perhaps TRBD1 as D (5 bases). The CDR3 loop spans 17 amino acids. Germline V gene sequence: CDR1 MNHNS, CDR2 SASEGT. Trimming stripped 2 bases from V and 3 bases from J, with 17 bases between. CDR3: CASSESRIRVNNQPQHF. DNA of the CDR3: TGTGCCAGCAGTGAATCCCGGATCAGGGTGAACAATCAGCCCCAGCATTTT.

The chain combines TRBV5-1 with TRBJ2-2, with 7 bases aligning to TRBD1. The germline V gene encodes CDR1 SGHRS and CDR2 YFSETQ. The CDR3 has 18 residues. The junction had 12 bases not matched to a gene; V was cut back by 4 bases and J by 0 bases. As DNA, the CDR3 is TGCGCCAGCAGCGCTAACCCAGGACAGGCCGCGAACACCGGGGAGCTGTTTTTT. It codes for CASSANPGQAANTGELFF.

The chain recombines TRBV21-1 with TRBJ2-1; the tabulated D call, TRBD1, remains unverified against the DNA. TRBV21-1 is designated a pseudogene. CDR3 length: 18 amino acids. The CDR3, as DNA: TGTGCCAGCACCTTCAACGGGCGGGGCAGGGGGACCTACAATGAGCAGTTCTTC. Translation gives CASTFNGRGRGTYNEQFF.

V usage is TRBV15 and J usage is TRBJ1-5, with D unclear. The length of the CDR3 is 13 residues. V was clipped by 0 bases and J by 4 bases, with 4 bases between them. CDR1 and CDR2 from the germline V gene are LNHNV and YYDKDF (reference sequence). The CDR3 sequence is CATSRDQNQPQHF. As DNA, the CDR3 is TGTGCCACCAGCAGAGATCAAAATCAGCCCCAGCATTTT.

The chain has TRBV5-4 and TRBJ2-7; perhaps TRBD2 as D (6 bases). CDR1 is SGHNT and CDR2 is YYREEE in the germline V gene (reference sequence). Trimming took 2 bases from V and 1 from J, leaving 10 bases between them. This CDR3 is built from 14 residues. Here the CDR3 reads CASSFAGTSYEQYF. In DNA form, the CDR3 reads TGTGCCAGCAGCTTTGCAGGGACTTCCTACGAGCAGTACTTC.

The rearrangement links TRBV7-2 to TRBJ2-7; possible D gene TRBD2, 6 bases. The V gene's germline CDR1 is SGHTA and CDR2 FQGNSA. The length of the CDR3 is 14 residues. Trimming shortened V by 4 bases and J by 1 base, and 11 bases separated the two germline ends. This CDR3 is CASSYLASSYEQYF. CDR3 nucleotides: TGTGCCAGCAGCTACCTAGCGTCGTCCTACGAGCAGTACTTC.

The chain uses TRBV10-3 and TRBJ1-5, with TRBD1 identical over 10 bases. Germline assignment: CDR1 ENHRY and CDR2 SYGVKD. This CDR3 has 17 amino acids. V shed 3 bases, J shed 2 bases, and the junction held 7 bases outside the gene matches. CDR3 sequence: CAISEALGTGGNQPQHF. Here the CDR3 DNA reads TGTGCCATCAGTGAAGCACTGGGGACAGGGGGCAATCAGCCCCAGCATTTT.

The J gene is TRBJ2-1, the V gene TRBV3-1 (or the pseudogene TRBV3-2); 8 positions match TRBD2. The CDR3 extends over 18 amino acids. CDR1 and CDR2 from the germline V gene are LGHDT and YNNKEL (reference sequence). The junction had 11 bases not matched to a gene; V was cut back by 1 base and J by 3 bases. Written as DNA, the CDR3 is TGTGCCAGCAGCCAAGGCCGGACCGGGAGGGGTTTCTACAATGAGCAGTTCTTC. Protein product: CASSQGRTGRGFYNEQFF.

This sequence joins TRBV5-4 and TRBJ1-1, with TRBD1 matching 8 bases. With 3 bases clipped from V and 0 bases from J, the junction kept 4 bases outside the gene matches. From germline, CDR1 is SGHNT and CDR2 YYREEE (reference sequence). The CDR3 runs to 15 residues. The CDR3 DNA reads TGTGCCAGCAGCTCGGGACAGGCGCTGAACACTGAAGCTTTCTTT. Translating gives CASSSGQALNTEAFF. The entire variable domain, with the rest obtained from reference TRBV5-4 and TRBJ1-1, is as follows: ETGVTQSPTHLIKTRGQQVTLRCSSQSGHNTVSWYQQALGQGPQFIFQYYREEENGRGNFPPRFSGLQFPNYSSELNVNALELDDSALYLCASSSGQALNTEAFFGQGTRLTVV.

CDR3 in DNA: TGTGCCAGCAGCCTTCCTAGCGGCTTTGGCGAGCAGTACTTC. Translating it yields CASSLPSGFGEQYF. The chain has TRBV14 and TRBJ2-7, with TRBD2 identical over 7 bases. There are 14 residues in the CDR3. V lost 4 bases and J lost 6; bases outside the gene matches: 9. Germline CDR1 is SGHDN and CDR2 is FVKESK.

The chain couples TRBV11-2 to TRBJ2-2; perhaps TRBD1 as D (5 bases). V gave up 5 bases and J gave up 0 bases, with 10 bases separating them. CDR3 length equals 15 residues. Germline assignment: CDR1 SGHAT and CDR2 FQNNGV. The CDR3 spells CASSPTVSNTGELFF. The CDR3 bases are TGTGCCAGCAGCCCGACAGTCTCGAACACCGGGGAGCTGTTTTTT. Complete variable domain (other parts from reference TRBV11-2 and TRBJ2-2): EAGVAQSPRYKIIEKRQSVAFWCNPISGHATLYWYQQILGQGPKLLIQFQNNGVVDDSQLPKDRFSAERLKGVDSTLKIQPAKLEDSAVYLCASSPTVSNTGELFFGEGSRLTVL.